This is a list of T cell receptor beta chains from one sample in a study of Graves' ophthalmopathy and Graves' hyperthyroidism. TCRdb re-analysed the multiplex PCR reads in MiXCR, keeping a single row per CDR3 protein. The top ten hold roughly 11% of the sample, which has over a million distinct CDR3 sequences, about 38% seen once. The sequenced sample consisted of peripheral blood or thyroid tissue (not recorded which). The receptors shown here come from an adult man with Graves' hyperthyroidism. Each CDR3 is given with its conserved first and last residue. The D gene is left open where the match is weak. Clone size is stated in some rows and not others, as once, few, many or a class when expanded.

clone_size,d_call,j_call,v_call,cdr3_aa,cdr3_nt
few,.,TRBJ2-5,TRBV7-8,CASSPFDYQETQYF,TGTGCCAGCAGCCCCTTCGATTACCAAGAGACCCAGTACTTC
many,.,TRBJ2-7,TRBV6-2/TRBV6-3,CAGGRSSYEQYF,TGTGCCGGGGGACGGAGCTCCTACGAGCAGTACTTC
.,.,TRBJ1-5,TRBV10-3,CASSETGMGNQPQHF,TGTGCCAGCAGTGAAACGGGGATGGGCAATCAGCCCCAGCATTTT
many,.,TRBJ2-5,TRBV15,CATSRFQETQYF,TGTGCCACCAGCCGATTCCAAGAGACCCAGTACTTC
once,TRBD2,TRBJ2-6,TRBV7-3,CASSSSGGAVAGANVLTF,TGTGCCAGCAGCTCATCCGGGGGGGCGGTCGCTGGGGCCAACGTCCTGACTTTC
.,.,TRBJ1-2,TRBV29-1,CSGVGNGYTF,TGCAGCGGGGTAGGGAATGGCTACACCTTC
.,.,TRBJ2-1,TRBV10-3,CAIGTPFQEINEQFF,TGTGCCATCGGGACTCCGTTTCAGGAGATCAATGAGCAGTTCTTC
once,.,TRBJ2-5,TRBV5-1,CASSLGTRGLQETQYF,TGCGCCAGCAGCTTGGGGACTAGGGGGTTACAAGAGACCCAGTACTTC
.,TRBD1,TRBJ1-1,TRBV29-1,CSVEDRGTGNTEAFF,TGCAGCGTTGAAGATCGGGGGACAGGGAACACTGAAGCTTTCTTT
.,.,TRBJ2-6,TRBV2,CALPTGPLSSGANVLTF,TGTGCCCTCCCGACAGGCCCCCTTAGCTCTGGGGCCAACGTCCTGACTTTC
many,.,TRBJ2-2,TRBV7-2,CASSPLVSGSGELFF,TGTGCCAGCAGCCCCCTGGTCTCAGGATCCGGGGAGCTGTTTTTT
.,.,TRBJ2-1,TRBV7-9,CASSLVSIGDEQFF,TGTGCCAGCAGCTTAGTGTCGATCGGGGATGAGCAGTTCTTC
.,.,TRBJ1-2,TRBV5-5,CASSPGTEYGHTF,TGTGCCAGCAGCCCTGGGACGGAATATGGCCACACCTTC
many,.,TRBJ1-3,TRBV7-2,CASSRLRVGSGNTIYF,TGTGCCAGCTCCAGACTTAGGGTTGGCTCTGGAAACACCATATATTTT
.,.,TRBJ2-7,TRBV25-1,CAGINARDAGEQYF,TGTGCCGGCATCAATGCCCGGGACGCCGGCGAGCAGTACTTC
few,.,TRBJ2-7,TRBV12-3/TRBV12-4,CASTSQGRRHEQYF,TGTGCCAGCACCTCCCAGGGTCGACGCCACGAGCAGTACTTC
many,.,TRBJ2-5,TRBV19,CASMKNGFGETQYF,TGTGCCAGTATGAAGAATGGATTCGGGGAGACCCAGTACTTC
.,TRBD1,TRBJ2-5,TRBV19,CASSRITGTAQETQYF,TGTGCCAGTAGTAGAATTACCGGGACAGCACAAGAGACCCAGTACTTC
once,.,TRBJ1-5,TRBV2,CASSLGGPRVEPQHF,TGTGCCAGCAGTTTAGGGGGGCCTCGGGTTGAGCCCCAGCATTTT
many,.,TRBJ2-5,TRBV11-2,CASSSPTTSQETQYF,TGTGCCAGCAGCTCCCCTACTACAAGTCAAGAGACCCAGTACTTC
.,TRBD1,TRBJ2-5,TRBV7-4,CASSLDRGQVETQYF,TGTGCCAGCAGCTTGGACAGGGGGCAGGTAGAGACCCAGTACTTC
.,TRBD1,TRBJ1-6,TRBV7-9,CASSSTGESPLHF,TGTGCCAGCAGCTCGACAGGGGAATCACCCCTCCACTTT
many,TRBD2,TRBJ2-5,TRBV7-2,CASSPVGGGRPETQYF,TGTGCCAGCAGCCCCGTGGGGGGCGGGAGGCCAGAGACCCAGTACTTC
many,TRBD1,TRBJ1-4,TRBV12-3/TRBV12-4,CASSRNSGQYEKLFF,TGTGCCAGCAGCAGGAATTCGGGACAGTATGAAAAACTGTTTTTT
.,TRBD1,TRBJ2-7,TRBV29-1,CSVAANRGNYEQYF,TGCAGCGTTGCAGCGAACAGGGGAAACTACGAGCAGTACTTC
.,.,TRBJ2-7,TRBV4-1,CASSQDFDWYSYEQYF,TGCGCCAGCAGCCAAGATTTCGACTGGTACTCCTACGAGCAGTACTTC
few,TRBD2,TRBJ2-7,TRBV7-9,CASSSQKTSGSYYEQYF,TGTGCCAGCAGCTCTCAGAAGACTAGCGGTTCCTACTACGAGCAGTACTTC
many,.,TRBJ1-6,TRBV6-4,CASTDPRENPPLHF,TGTGCCAGCACCGATCCGAGGGAGAATCCACCCCTCCACTTT
.,.,TRBJ2-6,TRBV2,CASRELRASGANVLTF,TGTGCCAGCAGGGAACTACGGGCCTCTGGGGCCAACGTCCTGACTTTC
.,.,TRBJ1-1,TRBV11-2,CASSFKTRGQTEAFF,TGTGCCAGCAGCTTTAAGACGCGGGGGCAAACTGAAGCTTTCTTT
.,.,TRBJ2-5,TRBV4-1,CASSQDGMYQETQYF,TGCGCCAGCAGCCAAGATGGGATGTACCAAGAGACCCAGTACTTC
few,.,TRBJ1-6,TRBV6-5,CASRRVDSPLHF,TGTGCCAGCAGACGCGTGGATTCACCCCTCCACTTT
.,TRBD1,TRBJ2-1,TRBV10-3,CAISVRDRGSVEQFF,TGTGCCATCAGTGTCCGGGACAGGGGATCTGTGGAGCAGTTCTTC
.,TRBD1,TRBJ2-2,TRBV25-1,CASSGFGGQENTGELFF,TGTGCCAGCAGTGGCTTCGGGGGACAGGAGAACACCGGGGAGCTGTTTTTT
many,TRBD2,TRBJ2-2,TRBV7-9,CASSFELAGGRNTGELFF,TGTGCCAGCAGCTTCGAACTAGCGGGGGGCCGAAACACCGGGGAGCTGTTTTTT
.,.,TRBJ1-1,TRBV25-1,CASQDRRNTEAFF,TGTGCCAGCCAAGATCGGAGGAACACTGAAGCTTTCTTT
.,TRBD1,TRBJ1-2,TRBV25-1,CASSEGGQGKYGYTF,TGTGCCAGCAGTGAAGGGGGACAGGGGAAGTATGGCTACACCTTC
many,TRBD1,TRBJ1-4,TRBV10-3,CAISTGDIPEKLFF,TGTGCCATCAGCACAGGGGACATCCCCGAAAAACTGTTTTTT
.,.,TRBJ2-5,TRBV5-1,CASTGLGKTQYF,TGCGCCAGCACGGGGCTCGGGAAGACCCAGTACTTC
many,.,TRBJ2-7,TRBV20-1,CSASFSGSTLKGEQYF,TGCAGTGCCAGCTTCTCCGGGAGCACCTTGAAGGGTGAGCAGTACTTC
many,TRBD2,TRBJ2-7,TRBV15,CATSSAAGAYEQYF,TGTGCCACCAGCAGTGCGGCGGGAGCCTACGAGCAGTACTTC
many,TRBD1,TRBJ1-6,TRBV25-1,CASSAGQINSPLHF,TGTGCCAGCAGTGCGGGACAGATCAATTCACCCCTCCACTTT
.,.,TRBJ1-5,TRBV10-3,CAISRPNQPQHF,TGTGCCATCAGCCGGCCAAATCAGCCCCAGCATTTT
few,.,TRBJ1-1,TRBV5-1,CASSFYLGQTNTEAFF,TGCGCCAGCAGCTTCTATCTCGGACAGACGAACACTGAAGCTTTCTTT
many,.,TRBJ2-5,TRBV3-1,CASSQEPHGGTQETQYF,TGTGCCAGCAGCCAAGAGCCCCACGGGGGGACACAAGAGACCCAGTACTTC